This T cell receptor (beta chain) was profiled in a study of T-cell reconstitution after alpha-beta-depleted transplantation in children. During its preparation, the TCRbeta library received unique molecular identifiers. Using its own MiXCR run on the PCR reads, TCRdb lists one record per CDR3 protein. The data contain 900,000 or so distinct CDR3 sequences, under 20% of them singletons. Notes on the study in general: The study traced high day-60 TCRbeta diversity in some patients to surviving recipient T cells and thymic progenitors.

This clonotype was detected many times. The antigen is unknown. This material consisted of PBMCs, mostly from graft donor cells, taken 360 days after TCRalphabeta/CD19-depleted stem cell transplant. The clonotype was recovered from a male patient younger than 18 who had a stem cell transplant for acute lymphoblastic leukemia, so the T cells may come from the graft donor.

The CDR3 bases are TGTGCCAGCTTTCAGACAGATACGCAGTATTTT. Its translation: CASFQTDTQYF. The J gene is TRBJ2-3, the V gene TRBV6-5; no reliable D call. Trimming left V 8 bases short and J 3 bases short, with 6 bases between. There are 11 residues in the CDR3. The germline V gene encodes CDR1 MNHEY and CDR2 SVGAGI.